This T cell receptor (beta chain) was identified in a study of blood T cell repertoires in COVID-19. Study as a whole: Samples taken during acute and convalescent COVID-19 were collected in the United States, Italy and Spain. T cells, B-cell-depleted T cells, or PBMCs provided the cDNA or gDNA that served as material.

This clone occurred once. The repertoire was sequenced with immunoSEQ multiplex PCR; TCRdb's copy has only in-frame clones and lacks some. The profile shows about 320,000 clones, 70% to 90% of them singletons. The CDR3 sequence is 15 residues long. The V gene's germline CDR1 is SGHAT and CDR2 FQNNGV. Trimming took 5 bases from V and 5 from J; bases not matched to a gene: 11. The clonotype originates from a human donor in a cohort sampled during active COVID-19. Material for sequencing was peripheral blood. The V and J genes are TRBV11-2 and TRBJ2-5; 7 bases fit TRBD1. DNA for the CDR3: TGTGCCAGCAGCCCCCGACAGGGCGGTCGGGAGACCCAGTACTTC. This translates into CASSPRQGGRETQYF.